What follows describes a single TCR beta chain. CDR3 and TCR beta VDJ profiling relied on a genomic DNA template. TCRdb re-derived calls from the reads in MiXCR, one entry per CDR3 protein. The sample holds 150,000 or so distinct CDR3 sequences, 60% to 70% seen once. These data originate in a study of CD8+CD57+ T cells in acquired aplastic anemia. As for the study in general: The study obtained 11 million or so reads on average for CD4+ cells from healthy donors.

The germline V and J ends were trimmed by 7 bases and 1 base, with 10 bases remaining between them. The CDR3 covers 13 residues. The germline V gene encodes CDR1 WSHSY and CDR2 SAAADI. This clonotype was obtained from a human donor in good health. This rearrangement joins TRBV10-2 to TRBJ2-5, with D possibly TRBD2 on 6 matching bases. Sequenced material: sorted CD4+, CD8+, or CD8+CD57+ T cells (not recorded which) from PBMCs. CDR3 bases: TGCGCCAGCACCTGGGACTCCCAAGAGACCCAGTACTTC. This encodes CASTWDSQETQYF.